Shown below are 21 T cell receptor beta chains from a single sample sequenced in a study of PD-L1 blockade in urothelial cancer. The table came from immunoSEQ multiplex PCR; TCRdb's copy has only in-frame clones and leaves some out. The sample contains about 84,000 clones, more than 75% of which appear only once. The source material was PBMCs, sampled around atezolizumab (anti-PD-L1) treatment. Receptors originate from a man between 65 and 79 years old with urothelial cancer.

The CDR3 sequence: CASSQELSGGIKTQYF. DNA for the CDR3: TGCGCCAGCAGCCAAGAATTAAGCGGGGGGATAAAGACCCAGTACTTC. V gene TRBV4-1 combines with J gene TRBJ2-5, with 9 positions matching TRBD2. Germline values: CDR1 MGHRA, CDR2 YSYEKL. CDR3 length equals 16 residues. The V segment lost 0 bases and the J segment 6 bases; nucleotides outside the gene matches: 8.

The chain has TRBV19 and TRBJ1-1; 7 bases fit TRBD1. The trim removed 5 bases at V and 5 bases at J, leaving 8 bases unmatched. CDR1 is LNHDA, CDR2 SQIVND, per germline (reference sequence). The CDR3 length is 14 residues. The chain's CDR3 is CASSEWTGRTEAFF. DNA of the CDR3: TGTGCCAGTAGTGAGTGGACAGGTAGGACTGAAGCTTTCTTT.

The chain recombines TRBV9 with TRBJ2-1; possibly TRBD1 for D (5 bases). The CDR3 is made up of 18 amino acids. With 0 bases removed from V and 0 bases from J, the gap between germline ends came to 16 bases. From germline, CDR1 is SGDLS and CDR2 YYNGEE. The CDR3 region is CASSVAKGLPSSYNEQFF. For the CDR3, the DNA is TGTGCCAGCAGCGTAGCCAAGGGGCTACCTAGCTCCTACAATGAGCAGTTCTTC. Supplemented by reference TRBV9 and TRBJ2-1, the full variable domain reads DSGVTQTPKHLITATGQRVTLRCSPRSGDLSVYWYQQSLDQGLQFLIQYYNGEERAKGNILERFSAQQFPDLHSELNLSSLELGDSALYFCASSVAKGLPSSYNEQFFGPGTRLTVL.

The chain links TRBV10-3 to TRBJ2-1, with 14 bases that match TRBD2. J lost 9 bases, V lost 0 bases, and 7 bases had no gene match. The germline CDR1 and CDR2 sequences are ENHRY and SYGVKD. The CDR3 sequence is 17 residues long. The CDR3 nucleotides are TGTGCCATCAGTGAGTCGCCGGGACTAGCGGGAGAAGGTGAGCAGTTCTTC. It translates to CAISESPGLAGEGEQFF.

The chain has TRBV19 and TRBJ2-3; TRBD2 matches at 7 bases. V gave up 9 bases and J gave up 1 base; unmatched junction bases: 13. CDR3 length equals 16 residues. Germline V lookup: CDR1 LNHDA, CDR2 SQIVND (reference sequence). As DNA, the CDR3 is TGTGCCAGCCGCAAGCGGGGCCCCATAGGCACAGATACGCAGTATTTT. Protein product: CASRKRGPIGTDTQYF. Drawing the rest from reference TRBV19 and TRBJ2-3, the complete variable domain is DGGITQSPKYLFRKEGQNVTLSCEQNLNHDAMYWYRQDPGQGLRLIYYSQIVNDFQKGDIAEGYSVSREKKESFPLTVTSAQKNPTAFYLCASRKRGPIGTDTQYFGPGTRLTVL.

This clone was found a few times. A junction boundary mismatches the germline segment, possibly from a read error. The chain joins TRBV5-1 to TRBJ1-2; 12 bases line up with TRBD1. Germline CDR1 SGHRS, CDR2 YFSETQ. This CDR3 is 14 amino acids long. The CDR3 sequence: CASSSPGQGAPSSF. CDR3 coding DNA: TGCGCCAGCAGCTCGCCGGGACAGGGGGCGCCTAGCTCCTTC.

The rearrangement uses TRBV5-5 and TRBJ2-7, with D maybe TRBD1 (8 bases). Trimming cost V 1 base and J 4 bases, with 18 bases left between them. The CDR3 is 16 residues long. The germline CDR1 and CDR2 sequences are SGHKS and YYEKEE (reference sequence). CDR3 nucleotide sequence: TGTGCCAGCAGCTTGTTACAGGGGGGGGAATATTACGAGCAGTACTTC. This translates into CASSLLQGGEYYEQYF. Filled out from reference TRBV5-5 and TRBJ2-7, the complete variable domain reads DAGVTQSPTHLIKTRGQQVTLRCSPISGHKSVSWYQQVLGQGPQFIFQYYEKEERGRGNFPDRFSARQFPNYSSELNVNALLLGDSALYLCASSLLQGGEYYEQYFGPGTRLTVT.

The gene calls are TRBV28 and TRBJ2-2; D is unresolved. Germline V gene lookup returns CDR1 MDHEN and CDR2 SYDVKM. V gave up 6 bases and J gave up 1 base, with 9 bases separating them. The CDR3 runs to 14 residues. The CDR3 loop reads CASRGPGNTGELFF. CDR3 coding DNA: TGTGCCAGCAGAGGCCCAGGGAACACCGGGGAGCTGTTTTTT. Full variable domain (remainder filled in from reference TRBV28 and TRBJ2-2): DVKVTQSSRYLVKRTGEKVFLECVQDMDHENMFWYRQDPGLGLRLIYFSYDVKMKEKGDIPEGYSVSREKKERFSLILESASTNQTSMYLCASRGPGNTGELFFGEGSRLTVL.

The rearrangement joins TRBV7-9 to TRBJ2-1; 9 nucleotides agree with TRBD1. The CDR3 loop spans 14 amino acids. With V trimmed by 1 base and J by 8 bases, 3 bases remained unmatched. Germline loops: CDR1 SEHNR, CDR2 FQNEAQ (reference sequence). The CDR3 loop is CASSLGGQGDEQFF. In DNA form, the CDR3 reads TGTGCCAGCAGCTTAGGGGGACAGGGCGATGAGCAGTTCTTC.

This clone has only a few counts. DNA of the CDR3: TGTGCCAGCAGCTTGAATATCGGTTTCACCGGGGAGCTGTTTTTT. It encodes CASSLNIGFTGELFF. The gene calls are TRBV7-9 and TRBJ2-2; D gene ambiguous. V lost 3 bases and J 4 bases, leaving 12 bases between the germline ends. From germline, CDR1 is SEHNR and CDR2 FQNEAQ (reference sequence). CDR3 length: 15 residues.

In DNA, the CDR3 is TGTGCCAGCAGCTTGGAGGACAGAATCTATGGCTACACCTTC. Its protein product is CASSLEDRIYGYTF. The chain recombines TRBV7-2 with TRBJ1-2; weak D call: TRBD1 (6 bases). This CDR3 contains 14 residues. V dropped 3 bases and J dropped 4 bases, with 12 bases sitting between them. Germline V gene data show CDR1 as SGHTA and CDR2 as FQGNSA.

Regarding this clone: The sample contains more than one DNA sequence encoding this CDR3. The chain joins TRBV9 to TRBJ2-3, with 7 bases identical to TRBD2. The CDR3 consists of 14 residues. Per germline, CDR1 SGDLS and CDR2 YYNGEE. Trimming at V came to 0 bases and at J to 6 bases, leaving 4 bases not matched to a gene. Here the CDR3 reads CASSVAGGSDTQYF. The CDR3 bases are TGTGCCAGCAGCGTAGCGGGAGGAAGTGATACGCAGTATTTT.

V is TRBV11-2 and J is TRBJ2-7; the match to TRBD2 covers 11 bases. The junction had 5 bases not matched to a gene; V was cut back by 0 bases and J by 13 bases. The CDR3 is 13 amino acids. Germline CDR1 reads SGHAT; CDR2 reads FQNNGV. The chain's CDR3 is CASSLDTSGGPYF. The CDR3 DNA is TGTGCCAGCAGCTTAGATACTAGCGGGGGCCCCTACTTC.

The V gene is TRBV5-1, the J gene TRBJ2-6; possibly TRBD2 for D (5 bases). The length of the CDR3 is 16 residues. V was shortened by 3 bases and J by 0 bases, with 10 bases between the two germline ends. Germline CDR1 reads SGHRS; CDR2 reads YFSETQ. CDR3 amino acids: CASSWAGVSGANVLTF. The CDR3, as DNA: TGCGCCAGCAGCTGGGCCGGGGTCTCTGGGGCCAACGTCCTGACTTTC.

The chain employs TRBV6-6 and TRBJ1-1, with D possibly matching TRBD1 (5 bases). The CDR3 has 15 amino acids. Germline V CDR1 and CDR2: MNHNY, SVGAGI (reference sequence). The V gene lost 5 bases and the J gene lost 3 bases, with 16 bases spanning the gap. The CDR3 sequence is CASSGGLNRDTEAFF. The CDR3 coding sequence is TGTGCCAGCAGTGGGGGACTTAATAGAGACACTGAAGCTTTCTTT.

This CDR3 reads CASSQTGLGNTGELFF. CDR3 DNA sequence: TGCGCCAGCAGCCAGACGGGACTTGGGAACACCGGGGAGCTGTTTTTT. The chain has TRBV4-3 and TRBJ2-2, with D perhaps TRBD2 (6 bases). There are 16 residues in the CDR3. Germline assignment: CDR1 LGHNA and CDR2 YSLEER. V lost 3 bases, J lost 1 base, and 12 bases lay in between.

This clone came up once. The gene calls are TRBV7-9 and TRBJ2-5; D is possibly TRBD1 (6 bases). There are 14 residues in the CDR3. Germline V gene data show CDR1 as SEHNR and CDR2 as FQNEAQ (reference sequence). V was shortened by 2 bases and J by 4 bases, with 11 bases between the two germline ends. This CDR3 is CASSLLSGAETQYF. The DNA of the CDR3 is TGTGCCAGCAGCTTACTGTCAGGGGCAGAGACCCAGTACTTC.

V and J are TRBV7-8 and TRBJ2-7; possibly TRBD2 for D (5 bases). The CDR3 has 15 amino acids. CDR1 SGHVS and CDR2 FQNEAQ come from the germline V gene. Trimming removed 5 bases at V and 1 base at J, with 15 bases between. The CDR3 sequence is CASSPPSWESYEQYF. DNA of the CDR3: TGTGCCAGCAGCCCCCCCAGTTGGGAGTCCTACGAGCAGTACTTC.

Only one count was recorded for this clone. The chain employs TRBV7-9 and TRBJ1-4; TRBD1 aligns across 7 bases. CDR3 length: 16 residues. The V gene end was trimmed by 1 base and the J gene end by 5 bases; junction bases not matched to a gene: 7. The germline V gene encodes CDR1 SEHNR and CDR2 FQNEAQ (reference sequence). CDR3: CASSLGGAGGNEKLFF. The CDR3 DNA reads TGTGCCAGCAGCTTAGGAGGCGCAGGGGGGAATGAAAAACTGTTTTTT.

The chain combines TRBV13 with TRBJ1-5; maybe TRBD1 (5 bases). The V gene's germline CDR1 is PRHDT and CDR2 FYEKMQ (reference sequence). V was trimmed by 0 bases and J by 7 bases, leaving 7 bases between them. The CDR3 totals 13 residues. CDR3 nucleotide sequence: TGTGCCAGCAGCTTAGGACGGGGGCAGCCCCAGCATTTT. Translated, it gives CASSLGRGQPQHF.

V is TRBV2 and J is TRBJ2-5; D is undetermined. The CDR3 is 14 amino acids. Trimming removed 7 bases at V and 1 base at J, with 13 bases between. Germline V gives CDR1 SNHLY, CDR2 FYNNEI. The CDR3 is CASTEQTSQETQYF. DNA of the CDR3: TGTGCCAGCACCGAGCAGACTTCCCAAGAGACCCAGTACTTC.